These 9 T cell receptor beta chains originate from one sample sequenced in a study of T cell responses to AZD1222 COVID-19 vaccine. Assay used: immunoSEQ multiplex PCR; TCRdb lists only in-frame clones, some missing. This repertoire shows about 140,000 clones, just under 95% found once; its top ten account for 12%. This material consisted of peripheral blood, taken after recovery from COVID-19. All receptors derive from an adult who had recovered from COVID-19.

The rearrangement links TRBV12-3 or TRBV12-4 to TRBJ2-7; D remains unclear. This CDR3 has 12 residues. V dropped 1 base and J dropped 4 bases, with 5 bases sitting between them. The CDR3 region is CASSLVSYEQYF. The CDR3, as DNA: TGTGCCAGCAGTTTAGTATCATACGAGCAGTACTTC.

The chain combines TRBV6-6 with TRBJ1-1, with D hard to call. V was shortened by 5 bases and J by 0 bases, with 19 bases between the two germline ends. This CDR3 is built from 17 residues. CDR1 is MNHNY and CDR2 is SVGAGI in the germline V gene (reference sequence). This CDR3 reads CASSRPPDFALNTEAFF. In DNA, the CDR3 is TGTGCCAGCAGTCGCCCGCCGGATTTCGCCTTGAACACTGAAGCTTTCTTT.

The gene calls are TRBV5-1 and TRBJ1-2, with TRBD1 matching 7 bases. Germline CDR1 SGHRS, CDR2 YFSETQ. V gave up 0 bases and J gave up 0 bases; unmatched junction bases: 2. The length of the CDR3 is 15 residues. CDR3 bases: TGCGCCAGCAGCTTGGGACAGGGAACTAACTATGGCTACACCTTC. Amino acids: CASSLGQGTNYGYTF.

The chain is built from TRBV6-5 and TRBJ2-5; TRBD1 aligns across 7 bases. There are 15 residues in the CDR3. Per germline, CDR1 MNHEY and CDR2 SVGAGI. V gave up 7 bases and J gave up 5 bases; unmatched junction bases: 13. The CDR3 DNA sequence: TGTGCCAGCAATAGAGACAGGGCGGGTCGGGAGACCCAGTACTTC. This sequence encodes CASNRDRAGRETQYF.

In this sample, this clone turned up once. The chain employs TRBV7-3 and TRBJ2-7; D assignment may be TRBD1 or TRBD2 (5 bases each). V was cut by 1 base and J by 7 bases, with 14 bases left in between. The CDR3 sequence is 14 residues long. Germline V gene sequence: CDR1 SGHTA, CDR2 FQGTGA. CDR3 sequence: CASSLNPGWGEQYF. Written as DNA, the CDR3 is TGTGCCAGCAGCTTAAACCCAGGGTGGGGGGAGCAGTACTTC.

V usage is TRBV19 and J usage is TRBJ2-4, with D tentatively TRBD1 (6 bases). V dropped 3 bases and J dropped 13 bases, with 19 bases sitting between them. There are 14 residues in the CDR3. Germline CDR1 and CDR2: LNHDA and SQIVND (reference sequence). CDR3 nucleotide sequence: TGTGCCAGTAGTATCCCCAACCGGGACACGGGCCAGTACTTC. It specifies CASSIPNRDTGQYF.

This clone was seen a single time. The rearrangement links TRBV2 to TRBJ2-7; TRBD1 matches at 9 bases. The trim removed 7 bases at V and 4 bases at J, leaving 11 bases unmatched. This CDR3 has 15 residues. Germline CDR1 and CDR2: SNHLY and FYNNEI. The CDR3 coding sequence is TGTGCCAGCATGAAAGCGACAGGGGGTCCATACGAGCAGTACTTC. It yields the protein CASMKATGGPYEQYF.

CDR3 DNA: TGTGCCAGCTCACCGCAGAGGCCCCCGCGGGCCAACGTCCTGACTTTC. This gives the protein CASSPQRPPRANVLTF. The chain is built from TRBV18 and TRBJ2-6; D call uncertain. The CDR3 runs to 16 residues. Germline CDR1 is KGHSH and CDR2 is LQKENI. V lost 3 bases, J lost 5 bases, and 14 bases lay in between.

V gene TRBV7-3 combines with J gene TRBJ2-3; no definite D call. The CDR3 is made up of 13 amino acids. V shed 4 bases and J shed 6 bases, with 11 bases lying between them. Germline V gene data show CDR1 as SGHTA and CDR2 as FQGTGA. The CDR3 here is CASSSSTEDTQYF. CDR3 nucleotide sequence: TGTGCCAGCAGCTCGTCCACCGAGGATACGCAGTATTTT.